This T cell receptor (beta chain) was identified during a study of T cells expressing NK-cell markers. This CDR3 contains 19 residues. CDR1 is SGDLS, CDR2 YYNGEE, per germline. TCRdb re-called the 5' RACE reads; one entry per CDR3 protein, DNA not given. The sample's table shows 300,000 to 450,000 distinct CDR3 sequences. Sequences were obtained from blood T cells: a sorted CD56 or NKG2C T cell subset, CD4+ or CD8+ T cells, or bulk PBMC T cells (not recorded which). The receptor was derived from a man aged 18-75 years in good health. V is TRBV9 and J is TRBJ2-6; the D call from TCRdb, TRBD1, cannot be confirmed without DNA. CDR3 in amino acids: CASSSRSGTVNTGANVLTF.